This T cell receptor (beta chain) was observed in a study of post-analysis software for immune sequencing data. Study-wide results and caveats: By F measure, samples from a shared preparation batch strongly co-clustered. The five TRBV segments detected at higher frequency in patients than in controls included TRBV5-6, TRBV5-1 and TRBV20-1. Versus controls, multiple sclerosis patients showed significantly lower diversity (normalized Chao1).

Presence of unique molecular identifiers characterized the TCR beta cDNA libraries. In TCRdb, the PCR reads were re-called with MiXCR into one record per CDR3 protein. The sample comprises about 150,000 distinct CDR3 sequences, over 25% of which are singletons, and over 1.2% rests with the top ten. Worth noting for this clonotype: Its cognate antigen is unknown. One end of the junction is discordant with germline, which a read error may explain.

The length of the CDR3 is 15 residues. Germline V gives CDR1 MNHNY, CDR2 SVGAGI (reference sequence). The rearrangement links TRBV6-6 to TRBJ2-1, with 8 bases lining up with TRBD2. This receptor was identified in a girl between 10 and 17 years old with multiple sclerosis. The specimen was blood. In DNA, the CDR3 is TGTGCCAGCAGTTTAGCGGGACCAGAGTACAATGAGCGGTTCTTC. Its protein is CASSLAGPEYNERFF.